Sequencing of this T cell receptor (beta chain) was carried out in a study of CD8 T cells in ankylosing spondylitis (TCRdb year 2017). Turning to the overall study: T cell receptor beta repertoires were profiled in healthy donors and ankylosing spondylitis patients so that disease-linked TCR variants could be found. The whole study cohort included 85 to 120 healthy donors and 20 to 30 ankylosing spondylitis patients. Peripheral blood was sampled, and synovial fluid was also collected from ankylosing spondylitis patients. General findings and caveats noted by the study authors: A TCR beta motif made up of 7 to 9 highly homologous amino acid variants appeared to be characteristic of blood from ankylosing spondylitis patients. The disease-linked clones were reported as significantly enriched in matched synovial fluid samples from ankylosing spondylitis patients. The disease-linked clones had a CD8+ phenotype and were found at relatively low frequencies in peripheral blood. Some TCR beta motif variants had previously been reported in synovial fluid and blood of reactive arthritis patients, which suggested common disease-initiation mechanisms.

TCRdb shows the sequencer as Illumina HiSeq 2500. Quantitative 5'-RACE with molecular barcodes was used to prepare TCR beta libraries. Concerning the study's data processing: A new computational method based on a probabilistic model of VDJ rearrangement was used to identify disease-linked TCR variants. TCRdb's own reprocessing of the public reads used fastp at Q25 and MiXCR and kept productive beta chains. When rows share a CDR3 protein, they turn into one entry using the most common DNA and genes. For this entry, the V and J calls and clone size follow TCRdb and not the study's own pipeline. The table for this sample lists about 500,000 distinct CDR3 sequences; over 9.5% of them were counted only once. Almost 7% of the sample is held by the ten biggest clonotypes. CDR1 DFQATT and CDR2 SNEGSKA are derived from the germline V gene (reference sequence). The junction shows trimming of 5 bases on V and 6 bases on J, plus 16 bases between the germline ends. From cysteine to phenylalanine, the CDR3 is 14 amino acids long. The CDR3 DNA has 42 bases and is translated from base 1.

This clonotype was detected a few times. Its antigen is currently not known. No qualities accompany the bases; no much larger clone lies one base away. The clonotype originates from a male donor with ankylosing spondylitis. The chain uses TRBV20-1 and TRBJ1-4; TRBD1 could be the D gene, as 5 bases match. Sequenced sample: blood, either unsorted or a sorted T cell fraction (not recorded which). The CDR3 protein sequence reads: CSAQTAHRYEKLFF. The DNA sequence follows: TGCAGTGCTCAGACAGCGCACAGATATGAAAAACTGTTTTTT.